Below, one TCR beta chain is given with its context. Its antigen is not known. Trimming stripped 11 bases from V and 5 bases from J, with 6 bases between. The CDR3 contains 9 residues. Germline-derived CDR1 and CDR2 are MNHEY and SMNVEV (reference sequence). At collection, donors were nominally healthy, but unrecorded immune exposures were probable. The data stem from a study of cytomegalovirus exposure and HLA in healthy donors. PCR primers comprised 60 Vbeta and 13 Jbeta primers. Data came from immunoSEQ multiplex PCR; TCRdb stores just in-frame clones and leaves some out. Among 110,000 or so clones listed, 82% were seen once. Whole-study results and caveats: TCR beta chain V- and J-gene trimming was linked, in a later analysis, to a missense variant in DCLRE1C. A later analysis reportedly found that, within productive TCRs, an Asian-associated ancestry cluster had fewer N-insertions than the mean observed across the roughly 690 donors. Later work associated fewer than 20,000 TCR beta sequences with HLA alleles at 0.05 false discovery rate.

The TCR was taken from a young woman in good health and CMV-seronegative. The chain has TRBV27 and TRBJ2-5; D is ambiguous. Material for sequencing was PBMCs. The CDR3 DNA reads TGTGCCTCACGGGAGACCCAGTACTTC. Translating gives CASRETQYF.